The rows below give T cell receptor beta chains drawn from one sample of a study of T cell repertoires in ileal Crohn's disease. Produced via immunoSEQ multiplex PCR; TCRdb's table is partial and in-frame only. In the table there are approximately 5,000 clones, about 80% of which are singletons. The sample taken for sequencing was ileal tissue. All receptors come from an adult with Crohn's disease. CDR3s include the opening cysteine and the closing phenylalanine or tryptophan. Fields, in order: clone size, V gene, J gene, D gene, CDR3 protein, CDR3 DNA. D genes are given only for firm matches. Size is omitted from some rows. Given values are once, few, many or a class for expanded clones.

.	TRBV28	TRBJ2-7	TRBD2	CASSLWTSGSYEQYF	TGTGCCAGCAGTCTTTGGACTAGCGGCTCCTACGAGCAGTACTTC
.	TRBV18	TRBJ2-7	.	CASSPSGQGTYEQYF	TGTGCCAGCTCACCTAGTGGGCAGGGGACCTACGAGCAGTACTTC
.	TRBV6-5	TRBJ2-4	.	CASSYSIWRAKNIQYF	TGTGCCAGCAGTTACTCGATTTGGAGAGCCAAAAACATTCAGTACTTC
.	TRBV15	TRBJ2-1	.	CATARGRDNEQFF	TGTGCCACCGCTAGGGGCAGGGACAATGAGCAGTTCTTC
.	TRBV5-1	TRBJ2-3	TRBD2	CASQTSGRLDTQYF	TGCGCCAGTCAGACTAGCGGGAGATTAGATACGCAGTATTTT
.	TRBV2	TRBJ2-5	.	CASKTTQETQYF	TGTGCCAGCAAGACTACACAAGAGACCCAGTACTTC
.	TRBV11-2	TRBJ1-6	.	CASSLNSPLHF	TGTGCCAGCAGCCTCAATTCACCCCTCCACTTT
.	TRBV6-1	TRBJ1-3	.	CASRRQDPGNTIYF	TGTGCCAGCAGAAGACAGGATCCTGGAAACACCATATACTTT
.	TRBV18	TRBJ2-5	.	CASSPVQRPQETQYF	TGTGCCAGCTCACCGGTACAGAGACCCCAAGAGACCCAGTACTTC
.	TRBV5-1	TRBJ2-5	.	CASSLARKETQYF	TGCGCCAGCAGCTTGGCTAGGAAAGAGACCCAGTACTTC
once	TRBV7-6	TRBJ2-3	TRBD2	CASSLEAGGGLGQYF	TGTGCCAGCAGCTTAGAGGCGGGGGGGGGCCTGGGGCAGTATTTT
.	TRBV20-1	TRBJ2-7	TRBD1	CSALTGYEQYF	TGCAGTGCTCTGACAGGGTACGAGCAGTACTTC
.	TRBV28	TRBJ2-7	.	CASTSAGHGEQYF	TGTGCCAGCACAAGCGCAGGGCATGGGGAGCAGTACTTC
.	TRBV28	TRBJ2-7	.	CASSLSHREYEQYF	TGTGCCAGCAGTTTATCCCACAGGGAATACGAGCAGTACTTC
.	TRBV7-2	TRBJ1-4	.	CASSLRTTTNEKLFF	TGTGCCAGCAGCTTAAGGACAACAACTAATGAAAAACTGTTTTTT
.	TRBV9	TRBJ1-1	TRBD1	CASSPLTGDTEAFF	TGTGCCAGCAGCCCCCTGACAGGGGACACTGAAGCTTTCTTT
.	TRBV27	TRBJ2-3	.	CASGRVAGTDTQYF	TGTGCCAGCGGCCGGGTCGCCGGGACAGATACGCAGTATTTT
.	TRBV6-5	TRBJ2-7	.	CASSLSGSYEQYF	TGTGCCAGCAGTCTCAGCGGCTCCTACGAGCAGTACTTC
.	TRBV7-2	TRBJ2-7	.	CASSLGAGSYEQYF	TGTGCCAGCAGCTTAGGAGCCGGCTCCTACGAGCAGTACTTC
.	TRBV13	TRBJ2-2	.	CASSVRGTGELFF	TGTGCCAGCAGCGTCCGCGGCACCGGGGAGCTGTTTTTT
.	TRBV7-6	TRBJ2-7	.	CASSLATGWEQYF	TGTGCCAGCAGCTTAGCGACTGGCTGGGAGCAGTACTTC
.	TRBV6-4	TRBJ2-3	.	CASSDSNTGTDTQYF	TGTGCCAGCAGTGACTCGAATACAGGCACAGATACGCAGTATTTT
.	TRBV14	TRBJ2-7	.	CASSQPGLHEQYF	TGTGCCAGCAGCCAACCAGGGCTCCACGAGCAGTACTTC
once	TRBV18	TRBJ2-1	.	CASSPATGGGYNEQFF	TGTGCCAGCTCGCCAGCCACAGGGGGGGGGTACAATGAGCAGTTCTTC
few	TRBV29-1	TRBJ2-5	.	CSADPYTTGDWGTQETQYF	TGCAGCGCGGACCCCTATACAACGGGAGACTGGGGGACCCAAGAGACCCAGTACTTC
.	TRBV29-1	TRBJ2-6	.	CSVEDPLRSGANVLTF	TGCAGCGTTGAAGACCCACTGAGGTCTGGGGCCAACGTCCTGACTTTC